This TCR beta chain was retrieved from a study of blood T cell repertoires in COVID-19. As handled by the study authors: Scientists estimated how many nucleated cells there were by amplifying reference gene primers. The table came from immunoSEQ multiplex PCR; TCRdb's copy has only in-frame clones and leaves some out. The DNA gave D and trimming, while V, J and clone size come from that table. The data contain over 250,000 clones, roughly nine tenths of them singletons. This CDR3 has 15 amino acids. Germline lookup yields CDR1 SGHTA and CDR2 FQGTGA. Trimming removed 2 bases from V and 6 bases from J, with 14 bases in between.

This receptor was identified in a woman aged 18-29 years who had recovered from COVID-19. Sample: PBMCs or T cells enriched from blood (not recorded which). This chain links TRBV7-3 with TRBJ2-1, with a possible D match to TRBD1 (5 bases). The DNA of the CDR3 is TGTGCCAGCAGCTTAGGGGCAGCGATTGTCAATGAGCAGTTCTTC. Its translation is CASSLGAAIVNEQFF.